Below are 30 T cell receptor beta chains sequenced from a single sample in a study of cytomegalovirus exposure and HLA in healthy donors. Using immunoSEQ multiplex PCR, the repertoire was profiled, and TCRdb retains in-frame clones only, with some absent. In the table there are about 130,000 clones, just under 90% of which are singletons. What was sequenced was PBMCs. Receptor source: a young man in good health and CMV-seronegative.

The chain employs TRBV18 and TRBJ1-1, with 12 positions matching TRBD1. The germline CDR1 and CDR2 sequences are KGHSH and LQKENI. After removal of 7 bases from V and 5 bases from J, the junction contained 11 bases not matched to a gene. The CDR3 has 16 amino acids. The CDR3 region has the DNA TGTGCCAGCTTAGCCGGGACAGGGGGCGCGAGGACTGAAGCTTTCTTT. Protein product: CASLAGTGGARTEAFF.

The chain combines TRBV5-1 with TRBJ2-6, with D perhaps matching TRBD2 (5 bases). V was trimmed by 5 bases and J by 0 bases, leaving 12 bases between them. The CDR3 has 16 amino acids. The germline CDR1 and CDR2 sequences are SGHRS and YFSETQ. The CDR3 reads CASRITGSSGANVLTF. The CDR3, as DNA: TGCGCCAGCAGGATCACGGGGAGCTCTGGGGCCAACGTCCTGACTTTC.

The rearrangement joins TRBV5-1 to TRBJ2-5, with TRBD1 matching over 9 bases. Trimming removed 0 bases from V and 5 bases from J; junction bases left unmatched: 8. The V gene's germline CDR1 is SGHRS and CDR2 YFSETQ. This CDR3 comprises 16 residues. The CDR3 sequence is CASSLGNTGGLETQYF. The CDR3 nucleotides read TGCGCCAGCAGCTTGGGCAACACAGGGGGCCTGGAGACCCAGTACTTC. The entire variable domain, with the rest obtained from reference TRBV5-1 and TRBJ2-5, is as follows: KAGVTQTPRYLIKTRGQQVTLSCSPISGHRSVSWYQQTPGQGLQFLFEYFSETQRNKGNFPGRFSGRQFSNSRSEMNVSTLELGDSALYLCASSLGNTGGLETQYFGPGTRLLVL.

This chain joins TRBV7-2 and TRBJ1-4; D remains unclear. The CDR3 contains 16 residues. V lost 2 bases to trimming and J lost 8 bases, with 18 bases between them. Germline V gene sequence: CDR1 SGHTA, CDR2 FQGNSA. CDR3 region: CASSLTSPGRREKLFF. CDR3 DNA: TGTGCCAGCAGCTTAACGAGTCCGGGTCGGAGGGAAAAACTGTTTTTT.

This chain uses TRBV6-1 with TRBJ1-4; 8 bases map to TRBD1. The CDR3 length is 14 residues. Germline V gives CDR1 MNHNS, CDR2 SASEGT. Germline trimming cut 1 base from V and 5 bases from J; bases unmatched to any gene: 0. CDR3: CASSEGTGNEKLFF. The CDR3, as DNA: TGTGCCAGCAGTGAAGGGACAGGGAATGAAAAACTGTTTTTT.

The CDR3 reads CASSRPTGSANSPLHF. CDR3 nucleotide sequence: TGTGCCAGCAGCCGACCCACAGGGTCGGCTAATTCACCCCTCCACTTT. J is TRBJ1-6 and V is TRBV7-2, with a tentative D call TRBD1 (6 bases). This CDR3 is 16 amino acids long. Germline values: CDR1 SGHTA, CDR2 FQGNSA. V gave up 5 bases and J gave up 6 bases, with 17 bases separating them.

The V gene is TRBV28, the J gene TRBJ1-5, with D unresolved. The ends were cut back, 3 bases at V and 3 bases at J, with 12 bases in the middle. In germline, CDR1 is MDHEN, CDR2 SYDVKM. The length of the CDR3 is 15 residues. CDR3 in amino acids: CASSFQSALNQPQHF. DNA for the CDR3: TGTGCCAGCAGTTTTCAGTCAGCGCTCAATCAGCCCCAGCATTTT.

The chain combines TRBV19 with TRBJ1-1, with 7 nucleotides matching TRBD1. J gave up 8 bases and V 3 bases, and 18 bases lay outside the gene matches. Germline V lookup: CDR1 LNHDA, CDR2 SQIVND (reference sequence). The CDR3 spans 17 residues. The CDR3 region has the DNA TGTGCCAGTAGTATCTCGTCTGATAGGGGGCGTGACGAAGAAGCTTTCTTT. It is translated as CASSISSDRGRDEEAFF.

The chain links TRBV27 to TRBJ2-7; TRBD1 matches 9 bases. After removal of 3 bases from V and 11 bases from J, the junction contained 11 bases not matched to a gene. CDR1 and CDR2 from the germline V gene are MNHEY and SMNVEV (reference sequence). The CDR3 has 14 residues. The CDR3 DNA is TGTGCCAGCAGTTTCCGGGACAGGGACCTAGTGAAGTACTTC. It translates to CASSFRDRDLVKYF.

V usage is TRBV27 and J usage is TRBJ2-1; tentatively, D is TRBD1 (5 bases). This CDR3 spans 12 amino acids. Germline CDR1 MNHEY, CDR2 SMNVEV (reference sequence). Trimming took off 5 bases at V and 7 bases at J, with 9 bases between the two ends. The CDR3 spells CASSRRDNEQFF. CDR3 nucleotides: TGTGCCAGCAGTCGCAGGGATAATGAGCAGTTCTTC.

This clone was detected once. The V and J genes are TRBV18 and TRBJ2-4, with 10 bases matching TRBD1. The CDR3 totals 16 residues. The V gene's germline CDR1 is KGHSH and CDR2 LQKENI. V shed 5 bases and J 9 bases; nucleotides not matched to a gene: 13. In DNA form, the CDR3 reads TGTGCCAGCTCAAGCTCGTCCGGGACAGGGGAAAGCATTCAGTACTTC. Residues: CASSSSSGTGESIQYF. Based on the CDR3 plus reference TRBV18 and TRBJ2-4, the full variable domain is NAGVMQNPRHLVRRRGQEARLRCSPMKGHSHVYWYRQLPEEGLKFMVYLQKENIIDESGMPKERFSAEFPKEGPSILRIQQVVRGDSAAYFCASSSSSGTGESIQYFGAGTRLSVL.

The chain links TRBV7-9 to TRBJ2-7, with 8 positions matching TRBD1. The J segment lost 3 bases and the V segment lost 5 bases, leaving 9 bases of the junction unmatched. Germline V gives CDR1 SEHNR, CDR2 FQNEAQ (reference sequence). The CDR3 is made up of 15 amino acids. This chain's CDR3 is CASSPGQDIIYEQYF. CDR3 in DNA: TGTGCCAGCAGCCCGGGACAGGATATAATCTACGAGCAGTACTTC.

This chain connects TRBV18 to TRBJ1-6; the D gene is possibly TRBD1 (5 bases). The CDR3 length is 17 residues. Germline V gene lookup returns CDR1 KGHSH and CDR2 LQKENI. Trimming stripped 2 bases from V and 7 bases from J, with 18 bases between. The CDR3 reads CASSPYSGETRNSPLHF. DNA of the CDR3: TGTGCCAGCTCACCATATTCGGGGGAGACGAGGAATTCACCCCTCCACTTT. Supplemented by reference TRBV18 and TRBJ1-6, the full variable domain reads NAGVMQNPRHLVRRRGQEARLRCSPMKGHSHVYWYRQLPEEGLKFMVYLQKENIIDESGMPKERFSAEFPKEGPSILRIQQVVRGDSAAYFCASSPYSGETRNSPLHFGNGTRLTVT.

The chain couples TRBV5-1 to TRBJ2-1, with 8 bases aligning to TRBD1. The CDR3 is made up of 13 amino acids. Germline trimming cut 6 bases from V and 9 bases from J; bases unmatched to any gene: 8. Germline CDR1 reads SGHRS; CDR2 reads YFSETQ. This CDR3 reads CASTGGQGGEQFF. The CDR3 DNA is TGCGCCAGCACGGGTGGACAGGGCGGTGAGCAGTTCTTC.

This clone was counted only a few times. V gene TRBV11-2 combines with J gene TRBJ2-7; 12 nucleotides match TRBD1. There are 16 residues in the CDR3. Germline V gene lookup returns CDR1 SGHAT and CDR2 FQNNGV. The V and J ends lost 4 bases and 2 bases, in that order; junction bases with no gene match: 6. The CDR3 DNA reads TGTGCCAGCAGCTCACCGGGACAGGGGGCTACCTACGAGCAGTACTTC. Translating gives CASSSPGQGATYEQYF.

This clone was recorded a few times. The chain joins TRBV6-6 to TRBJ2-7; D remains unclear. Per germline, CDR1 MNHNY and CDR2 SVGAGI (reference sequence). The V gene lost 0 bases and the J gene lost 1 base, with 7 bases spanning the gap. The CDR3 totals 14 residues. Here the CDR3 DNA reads TGTGCCAGCAGTTACTCCTCAGAATCCTACGAGCAGTACTTC. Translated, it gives CASSYSSESYEQYF.

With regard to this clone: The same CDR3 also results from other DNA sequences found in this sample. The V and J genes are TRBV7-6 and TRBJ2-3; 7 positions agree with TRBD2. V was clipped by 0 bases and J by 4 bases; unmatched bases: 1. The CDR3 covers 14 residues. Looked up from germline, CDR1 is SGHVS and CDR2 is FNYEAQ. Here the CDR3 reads CASSLAGGADTQYF. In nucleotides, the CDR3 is TGTGCCAGCAGCTTAGCGGGGGGGGCAGATACGCAGTATTTT.

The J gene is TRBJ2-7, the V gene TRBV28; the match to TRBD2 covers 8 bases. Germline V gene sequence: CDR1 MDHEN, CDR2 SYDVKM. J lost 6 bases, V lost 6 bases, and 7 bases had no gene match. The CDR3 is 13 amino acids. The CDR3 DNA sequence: TGTGCCAGCAGGACGGGGGGGGCTGCCGAGCAGTACTTC. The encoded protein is CASRTGGAAEQYF. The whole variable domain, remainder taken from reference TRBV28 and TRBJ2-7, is DVKVTQSSRYLVKRTGEKVFLECVQDMDHENMFWYRQDPGLGLRLIYFSYDVKMKEKGDIPEGYSVSREKKERFSLILESASTNQTSMYLCASRTGGAAEQYFGPGTRLTVT.

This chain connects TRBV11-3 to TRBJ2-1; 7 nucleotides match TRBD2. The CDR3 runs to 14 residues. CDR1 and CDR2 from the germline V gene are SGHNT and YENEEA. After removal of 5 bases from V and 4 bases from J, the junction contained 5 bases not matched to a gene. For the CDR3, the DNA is TGTGCCAGCAGCCCGGGACTACAATACAATGAGCAGTTCTTC. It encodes CASSPGLQYNEQFF.

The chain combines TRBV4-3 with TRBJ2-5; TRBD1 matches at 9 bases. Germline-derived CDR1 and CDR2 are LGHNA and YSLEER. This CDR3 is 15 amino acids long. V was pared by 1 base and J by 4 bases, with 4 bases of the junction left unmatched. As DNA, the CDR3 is TGCGCCAGCAGCCAAGTGGGACAGGGAATAGAGACCCAGTACTTC. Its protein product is CASSQVGQGIETQYF.

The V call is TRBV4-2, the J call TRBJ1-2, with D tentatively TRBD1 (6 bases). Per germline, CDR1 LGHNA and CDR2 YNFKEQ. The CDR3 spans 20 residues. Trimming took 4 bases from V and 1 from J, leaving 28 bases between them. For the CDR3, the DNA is TGTGCCAGCAGCCCGAGACCCGGACAGTTCCTGATGCGTATTAACTATGGCTACACCTTC. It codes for CASSPRPGQFLMRINYGYTF.

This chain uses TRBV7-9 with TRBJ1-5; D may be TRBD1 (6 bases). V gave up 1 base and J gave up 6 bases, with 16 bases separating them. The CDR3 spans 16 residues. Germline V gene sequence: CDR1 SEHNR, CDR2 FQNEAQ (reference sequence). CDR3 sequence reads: CASSLEILGAGQPQHF. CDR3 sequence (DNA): TGTGCCAGCAGCTTAGAAATTTTGGGGGCTGGTCAGCCCCAGCATTTT.

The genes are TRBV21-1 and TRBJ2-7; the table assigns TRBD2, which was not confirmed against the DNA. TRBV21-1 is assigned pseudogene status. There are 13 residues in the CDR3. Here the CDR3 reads CASSKELVSVQYF. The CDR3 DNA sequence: TGTGCCAGCAGCAAAGAGTTAGTCTCGGTGCAGTACTTC.

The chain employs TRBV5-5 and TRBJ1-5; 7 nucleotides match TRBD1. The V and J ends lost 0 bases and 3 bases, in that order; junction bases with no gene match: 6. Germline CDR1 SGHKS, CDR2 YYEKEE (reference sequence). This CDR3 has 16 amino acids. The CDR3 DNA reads TGTGCCAGCAGCTTGGGACAGGGAGTCGACAATCAGCCCCAGCATTTT. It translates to CASSLGQGVDNQPQHF.

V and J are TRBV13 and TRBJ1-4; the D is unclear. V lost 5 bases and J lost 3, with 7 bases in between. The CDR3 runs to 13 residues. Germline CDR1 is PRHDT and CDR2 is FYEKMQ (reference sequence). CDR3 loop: CASSPRANEKLFF. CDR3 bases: TGTGCCAGCAGCCCCCGGGCTAATGAAAAACTGTTTTTT.

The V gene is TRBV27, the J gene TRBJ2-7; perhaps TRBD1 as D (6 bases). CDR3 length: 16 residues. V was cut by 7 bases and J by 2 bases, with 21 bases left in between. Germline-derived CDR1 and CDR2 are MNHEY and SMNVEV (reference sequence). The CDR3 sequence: CASTIIRQEKTYEQYF. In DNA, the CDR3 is TGTGCCAGCACCATTATCAGACAGGAGAAGACCTACGAGCAGTACTTC.

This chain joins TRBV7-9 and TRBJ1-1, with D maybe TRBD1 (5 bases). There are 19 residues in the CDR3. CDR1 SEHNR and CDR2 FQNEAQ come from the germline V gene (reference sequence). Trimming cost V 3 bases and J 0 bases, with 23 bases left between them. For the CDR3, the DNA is TGTGCCAGCAGCTTTACCCGACAGACCGCTCGCCCCATGAACACTGAAGCTTTCTTT. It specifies CASSFTRQTARPMNTEAFF.

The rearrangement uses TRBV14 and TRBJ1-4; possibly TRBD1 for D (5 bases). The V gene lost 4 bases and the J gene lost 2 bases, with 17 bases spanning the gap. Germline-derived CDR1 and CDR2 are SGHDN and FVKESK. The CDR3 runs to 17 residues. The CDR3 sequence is CASSLWGGYRTNEKLFF. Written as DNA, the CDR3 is TGTGCCAGCAGCCTTTGGGGGGGGTATCGGACTAATGAAAAACTGTTTTTT.

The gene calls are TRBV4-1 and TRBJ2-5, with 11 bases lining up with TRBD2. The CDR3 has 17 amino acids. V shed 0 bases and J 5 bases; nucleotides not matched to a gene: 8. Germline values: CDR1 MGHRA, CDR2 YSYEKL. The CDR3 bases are TGCGCCAGCAGCCAAGAGAATCTAGCGGGGGGCGGCGAGACCCAGTACTTC. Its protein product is CASSQENLAGGGETQYF.

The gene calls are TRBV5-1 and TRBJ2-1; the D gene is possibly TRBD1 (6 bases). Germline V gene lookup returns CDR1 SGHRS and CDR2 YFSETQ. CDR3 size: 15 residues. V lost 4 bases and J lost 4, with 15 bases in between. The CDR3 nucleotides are TGCGCCAGCAGCGGCAGGGGCCCCCTTTACAATGAGCAGTTCTTC. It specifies CASSGRGPLYNEQFF.